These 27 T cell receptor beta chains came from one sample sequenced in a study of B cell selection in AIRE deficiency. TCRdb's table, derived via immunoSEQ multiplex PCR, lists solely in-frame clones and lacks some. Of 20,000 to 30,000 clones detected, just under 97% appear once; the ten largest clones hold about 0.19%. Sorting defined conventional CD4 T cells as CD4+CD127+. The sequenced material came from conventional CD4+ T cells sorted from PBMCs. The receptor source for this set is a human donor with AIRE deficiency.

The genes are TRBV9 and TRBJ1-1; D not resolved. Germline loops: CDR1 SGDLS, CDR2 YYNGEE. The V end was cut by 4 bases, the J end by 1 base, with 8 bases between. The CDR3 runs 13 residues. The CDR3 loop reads CASSKTENTEAFF. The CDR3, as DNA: TGTGCCAGCAGCAAGACGGAGAACACTGAAGCTTTCTTT.

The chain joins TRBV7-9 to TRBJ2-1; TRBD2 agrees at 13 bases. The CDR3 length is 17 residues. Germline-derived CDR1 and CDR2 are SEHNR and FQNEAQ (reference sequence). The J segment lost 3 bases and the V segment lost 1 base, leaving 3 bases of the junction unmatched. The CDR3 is CASSLGGLAGIYNEQFF. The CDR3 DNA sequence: TGTGCCAGCAGCTTAGGGGGACTAGCGGGAATCTACAATGAGCAGTTCTTC.

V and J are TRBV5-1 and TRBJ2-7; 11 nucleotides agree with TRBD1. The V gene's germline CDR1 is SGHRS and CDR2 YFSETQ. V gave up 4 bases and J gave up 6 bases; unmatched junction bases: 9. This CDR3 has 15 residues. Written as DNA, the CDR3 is TGCGCCAGCAGCAGCACCGGGACAGGGGGGTTCGAGCAGTACTTC. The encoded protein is CASSSTGTGGFEQYF. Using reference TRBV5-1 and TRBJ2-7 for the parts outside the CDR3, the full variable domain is KAGVTQTPRYLIKTRGQQVTLSCSPISGHRSVSWYQQTPGQGLQFLFEYFSETQRNKGNFPGRFSGRQFSNSRSEMNVSTLELGDSALYLCASSSTGTGGFEQYFGPGTRLTVT.

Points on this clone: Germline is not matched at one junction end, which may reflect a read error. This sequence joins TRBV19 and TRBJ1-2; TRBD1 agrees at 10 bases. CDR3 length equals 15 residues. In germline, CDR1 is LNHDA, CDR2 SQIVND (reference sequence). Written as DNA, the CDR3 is TGTGCCAGTAGTACCCTGGGACAGGGGAACTATGACTACACCTTC. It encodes CASSTLGQGNYDYTF.

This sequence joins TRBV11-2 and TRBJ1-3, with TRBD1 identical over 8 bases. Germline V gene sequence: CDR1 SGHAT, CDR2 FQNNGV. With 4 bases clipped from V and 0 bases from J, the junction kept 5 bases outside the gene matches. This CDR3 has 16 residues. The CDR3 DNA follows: TGTGCCAGCAGCTACCCAGGGGGCGTCTCTGGAAACACCATATATTTT. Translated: CASSYPGGVSGNTIYF.

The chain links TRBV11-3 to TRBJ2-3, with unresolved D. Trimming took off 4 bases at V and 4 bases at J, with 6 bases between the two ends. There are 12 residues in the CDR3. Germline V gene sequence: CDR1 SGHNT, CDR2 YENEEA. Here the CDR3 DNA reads TGTGCCAGCAGCTCGGATGCAGATACGCAGTATTTT. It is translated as CASSSDADTQYF.

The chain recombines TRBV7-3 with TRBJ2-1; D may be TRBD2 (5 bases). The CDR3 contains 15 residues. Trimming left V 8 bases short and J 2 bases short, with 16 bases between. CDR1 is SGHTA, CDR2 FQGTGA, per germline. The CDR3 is CASRAGSGAYNEQFF. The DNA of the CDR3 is TGTGCCAGCCGGGCGGGTTCGGGTGCCTACAATGAGCAGTTCTTC. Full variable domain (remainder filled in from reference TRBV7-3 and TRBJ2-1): GAGVSQTPSNKVTEKGKYVELRCDPISGHTALYWYRQSLGQGPEFLIYFQGTGAADDSGLPNDRFFAVRPEGSVSTLKIQRTERGDSAVYLCASRAGSGAYNEQFFGPGTRLTVL.

CDR3 amino acids: CASSGTSGRPYNEQFF. The CDR3 coding sequence is TGTGCCAGCTCCGGGACTAGCGGGAGGCCCTACAATGAGCAGTTCTTC. The chain carries TRBV7-9 and TRBJ2-1; 15 nucleotides line up with TRBD2. The V gene end was trimmed by 8 bases and the J gene end by 2 bases; junction bases not matched to a gene: 4. Per the germline V gene, CDR1 is SEHNR and CDR2 is FQNEAQ (reference sequence). The CDR3 loop spans 16 amino acids.

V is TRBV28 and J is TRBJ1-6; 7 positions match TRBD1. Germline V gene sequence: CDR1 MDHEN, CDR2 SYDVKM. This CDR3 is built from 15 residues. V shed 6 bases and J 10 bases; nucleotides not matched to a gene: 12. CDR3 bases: TGTGCCAGCAGCCAAATGTGGGACAGAAACTCACCCCTCCACTTT. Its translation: CASSQMWDRNSPLHF.

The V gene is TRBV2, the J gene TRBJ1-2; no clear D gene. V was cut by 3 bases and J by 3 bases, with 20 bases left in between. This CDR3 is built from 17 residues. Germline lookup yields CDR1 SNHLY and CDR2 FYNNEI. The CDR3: CASSDPPSVNLDYGYTF. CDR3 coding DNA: TGTGCCAGCAGTGATCCCCCGTCAGTGAACCTCGACTATGGCTACACCTTC.

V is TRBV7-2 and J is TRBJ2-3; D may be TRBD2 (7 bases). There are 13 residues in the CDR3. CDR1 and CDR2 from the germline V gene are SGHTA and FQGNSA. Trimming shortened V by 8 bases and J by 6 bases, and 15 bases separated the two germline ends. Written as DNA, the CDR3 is TGTGCCAGCTTGGTGCGGGGGCTGGATACGCAGTATTTT. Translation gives CASLVRGLDTQYF.

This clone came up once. CDR3 in amino acids: CASSIGSGRSYEQYF. The CDR3 DNA reads TGTGCCAGTAGTATAGGTAGCGGGAGGTCCTACGAGCAGTACTTC. V and J are TRBV19 and TRBJ2-7, with TRBD2 identical over 10 bases. The V and J ends lost 1 base and 1 base, in that order; junction bases with no gene match: 1. The CDR3 length is 15 residues. CDR1 and CDR2 from the germline V gene are LNHDA and SQIVND (reference sequence).

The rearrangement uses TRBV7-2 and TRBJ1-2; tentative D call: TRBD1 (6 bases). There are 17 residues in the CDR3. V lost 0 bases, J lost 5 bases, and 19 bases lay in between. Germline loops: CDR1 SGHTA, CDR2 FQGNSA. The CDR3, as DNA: TGTGCCAGCAGCTTAGCAGGGACACAACCATCTCATTATGGCTACACCTTC. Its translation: CASSLAGTQPSHYGYTF.

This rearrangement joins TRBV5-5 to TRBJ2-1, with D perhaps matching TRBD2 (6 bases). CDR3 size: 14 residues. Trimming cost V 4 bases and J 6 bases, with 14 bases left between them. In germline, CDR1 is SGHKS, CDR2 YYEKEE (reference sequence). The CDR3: CASSPRGLRNEQFF. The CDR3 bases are TGTGCCAGCAGCCCCCGGGGACTTCGCAATGAGCAGTTCTTC.

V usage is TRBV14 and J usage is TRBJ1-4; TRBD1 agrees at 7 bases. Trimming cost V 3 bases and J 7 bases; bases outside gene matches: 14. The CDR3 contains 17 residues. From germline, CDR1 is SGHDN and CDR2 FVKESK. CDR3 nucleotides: TGTGCCAGCAGCCAGATCGGGGGACAGTCGATCGTTGAAAAACTGTTTTTT. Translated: CASSQIGGQSIVEKLFF.

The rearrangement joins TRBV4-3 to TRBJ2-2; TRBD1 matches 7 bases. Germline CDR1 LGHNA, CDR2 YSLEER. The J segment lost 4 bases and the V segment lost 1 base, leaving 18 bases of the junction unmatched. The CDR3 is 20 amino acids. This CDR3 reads CASSQGGVGGIISGTGELFF. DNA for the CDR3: TGCGCCAGCAGCCAAGGAGGGGTAGGGGGCATAATTTCGGGCACCGGGGAGCTGTTTTTT.

CDR3 sequence reads: CASSPGDEQYF. In DNA, the CDR3 is TGTGCCAGCAGCCCGGGGGACGAGCAGTACTTC. The chain joins TRBV14 to TRBJ2-7, with a tentative D call TRBD2 (6 bases). The CDR3 covers 11 residues. The V gene lost 4 bases and the J gene lost 5 bases, with 6 bases spanning the gap. Germline V gene sequence: CDR1 SGHDN, CDR2 FVKESK.

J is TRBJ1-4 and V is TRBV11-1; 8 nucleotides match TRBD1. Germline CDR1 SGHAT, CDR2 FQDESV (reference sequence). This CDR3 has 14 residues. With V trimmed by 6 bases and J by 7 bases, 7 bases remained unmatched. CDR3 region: CASSRDRSGEKLFF. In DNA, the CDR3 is TGTGCCAGCAGTCGGGACAGGAGCGGTGAAAAACTGTTTTTT.

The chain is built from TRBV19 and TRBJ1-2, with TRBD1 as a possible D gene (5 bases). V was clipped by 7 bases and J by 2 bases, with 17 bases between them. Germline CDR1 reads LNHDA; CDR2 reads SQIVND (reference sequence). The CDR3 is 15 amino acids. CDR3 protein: CASTPEGAGNYGYTF. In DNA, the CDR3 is TGTGCCAGTACCCCGGAGGGTGCAGGGAACTATGGCTACACCTTC. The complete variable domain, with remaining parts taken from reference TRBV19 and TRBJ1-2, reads DGGITQSPKYLFRKEGQNVTLSCEQNLNHDAMYWYRQDPGQGLRLIYYSQIVNDFQKGDIAEGYSVSREKKESFPLTVTSAQKNPTAFYLCASTPEGAGNYGYTFGSGTRLTVV.

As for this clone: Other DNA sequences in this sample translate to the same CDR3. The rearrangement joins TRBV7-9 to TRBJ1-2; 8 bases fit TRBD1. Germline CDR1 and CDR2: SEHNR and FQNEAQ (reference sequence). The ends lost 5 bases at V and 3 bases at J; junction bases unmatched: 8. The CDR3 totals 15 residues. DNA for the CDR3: TGTGCCAGCAGCCATGGACAGGGATCTGACTATGGCTACACCTTC. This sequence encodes CASSHGQGSDYGYTF.

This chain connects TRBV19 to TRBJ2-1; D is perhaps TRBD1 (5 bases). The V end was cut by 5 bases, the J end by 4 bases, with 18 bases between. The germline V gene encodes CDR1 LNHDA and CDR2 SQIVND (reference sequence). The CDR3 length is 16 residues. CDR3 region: CASSAIQVQPYNEQFF. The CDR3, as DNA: TGTGCCAGTAGTGCCATACAGGTCCAACCTTACAATGAGCAGTTCTTC.

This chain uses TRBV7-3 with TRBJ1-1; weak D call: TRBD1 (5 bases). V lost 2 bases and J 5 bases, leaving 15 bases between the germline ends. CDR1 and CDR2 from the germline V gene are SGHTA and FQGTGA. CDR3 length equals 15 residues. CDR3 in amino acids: CASSLGGRDMTEAFF. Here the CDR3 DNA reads TGTGCCAGCAGCTTAGGAGGCAGGGATATGACTGAAGCTTTCTTT.

The CDR3 here is CASSLGVGLSSYEQYF. The CDR3 nucleotides read TGTGCCAGCAGCTTAGGTGTGGGTCTAAGCTCCTACGAGCAGTACTTC. The chain couples TRBV11-3 to TRBJ2-7; D remains ambiguous. This CDR3 is 16 amino acids long. V was trimmed by 1 base and J by 0 bases, leaving 13 bases between them. CDR1 is SGHNT and CDR2 is YENEEA in the germline V gene.

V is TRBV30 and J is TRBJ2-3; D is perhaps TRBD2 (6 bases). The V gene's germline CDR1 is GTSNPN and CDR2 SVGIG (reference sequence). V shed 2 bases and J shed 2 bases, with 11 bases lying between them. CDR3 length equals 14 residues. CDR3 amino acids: CAWSLASDTDTQYF. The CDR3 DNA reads TGTGCCTGGAGTTTGGCTAGCGACACAGATACGCAGTATTTT.

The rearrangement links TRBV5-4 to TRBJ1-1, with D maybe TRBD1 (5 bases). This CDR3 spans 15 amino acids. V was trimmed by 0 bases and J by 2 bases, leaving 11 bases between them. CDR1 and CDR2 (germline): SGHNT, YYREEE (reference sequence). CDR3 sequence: CASSLEPGLNTEAFF. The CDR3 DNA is TGTGCCAGCAGCTTGGAACCGGGGCTAAACACTGAAGCTTTCTTT.

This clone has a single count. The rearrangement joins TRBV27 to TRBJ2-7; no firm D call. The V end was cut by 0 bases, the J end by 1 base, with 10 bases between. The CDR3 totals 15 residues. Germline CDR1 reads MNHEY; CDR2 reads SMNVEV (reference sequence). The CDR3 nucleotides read TGTGCCAGCAGTTTATCTACGGGCACGTCCTACGAGCAGTACTTC. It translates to CASSLSTGTSYEQYF.

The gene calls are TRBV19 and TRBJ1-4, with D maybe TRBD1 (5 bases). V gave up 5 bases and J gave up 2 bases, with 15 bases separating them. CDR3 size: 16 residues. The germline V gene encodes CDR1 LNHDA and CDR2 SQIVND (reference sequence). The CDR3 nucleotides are TGTGCCAGTAGTCCGGGGACCGAAACGACTAATGAAAAACTGTTTTTT. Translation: CASSPGTETTNEKLFF.